A selection of T cell receptor beta chains follows, all from one sample in a study of blood T cell repertoires in COVID-19. Only in-frame clones appear in the TCRdb table, and some are missing; sequencing was by immunoSEQ multiplex PCR. The data contain roughly 140,000 clones, 75% to 90% of them seen just once; the ten biggest clones take up under 2.5%. Sequencing was carried out using peripheral blood. The receptor set was obtained from a man in his 70s with acute or convalescent COVID-19. The CDR3 runs from the conserved cysteine through the conserved F or W. The D gene is left open where the match is weak. Size is stated for part of the rows, as once, few or many counts, or as a class when the clone is expanded.

j_gene: TRBJ1-3
v_gene: TRBV7-9
len: 15
abundance: -
d_gene: -
CDR3nt: TGTGCCAGCAGCTCCAACCCAGGGGCAAGAAACACCATATATTTT
CDR3aa: CASSSNPGARNTIYF

j_gene: TRBJ2-1
v_gene: TRBV3-1/TRBV3-2
len: 11
abundance: -
d_gene: TRBD1
CDR3nt: TGTGCCAGCACAGGGGGCAATGAGCAGTTCTTC
CDR3aa: CASTGGNEQFF

j_gene: TRBJ2-3
v_gene: TRBV7-3
len: 15
abundance: once
d_gene: -
CDR3nt: TGTGCCAGCAGCGCCCCTTCCGGTCGCACAGATACGCAGTATTTT
CDR3aa: CASSAPSGRTDTQYF

j_gene: TRBJ1-6
v_gene: TRBV6-5
len: 14
abundance: -
d_gene: TRBD1
CDR3nt: TGTGCCAGCAGCGGGACAGTCTATAATTCACCCCTCCACTTT
CDR3aa: CASSGTVYNSPLHF

j_gene: TRBJ1-6
v_gene: TRBV28
len: 17
abundance: -
d_gene: -
CDR3nt: TGTGCCAGCAGTCCACTACCGATGGGACACAATAATTCACCCCTCCACTTT
CDR3aa: CASSPLPMGHNNSPLHF

j_gene: TRBJ1-6
v_gene: TRBV30
len: 15
abundance: -
d_gene: TRBD1
CDR3nt: TGTGCCTGGAGTTCAAGGGACAGGGGGGGTTCACCCCTCCACTTT
CDR3aa: CAWSSRDRGGSPLHF

j_gene: TRBJ1-6
v_gene: TRBV28
len: 17
abundance: -
d_gene: -
CDR3nt: TGTGCCAGCAGTTCAATCCAGGGGAGCTCCTATAATTCACCCCTCCACTTT
CDR3aa: CASSSIQGSSYNSPLHF

j_gene: TRBJ1-6
v_gene: TRBV6-1
len: 15
abundance: once
d_gene: TRBD1
CDR3nt: TGTGCCAGCAGTGATTTGGGACAGGGACTTTCACCCCTCCACTTT
CDR3aa: CASSDLGQGLSPLHF

j_gene: TRBJ2-7
v_gene: TRBV9
len: 15
abundance: -
d_gene: TRBD2
CDR3nt: TGTGCCAGCAGCCCCCCGGGGGGAGCGGGCTACGAGCAGTACTTC
CDR3aa: CASSPPGGAGYEQYF

j_gene: TRBJ2-3
v_gene: TRBV3-1/TRBV3-2
len: 15
abundance: -
d_gene: TRBD2
CDR3nt: TGTGCCAGCAGCCAAGTTCTAGCGGGGCGAGATACGCAGTATTTT
CDR3aa: CASSQVLAGRDTQYF

j_gene: TRBJ1-2
v_gene: TRBV6-5
len: 13
abundance: -
d_gene: -
CDR3nt: TGTGCCAGCAGTAGGACAGCTCGCTATGGCTACACCTTC
CDR3aa: CASSRTARYGYTF

j_gene: TRBJ1-2
v_gene: TRBV7-5
len: 15
abundance: -
d_gene: -
CDR3nt: TGTGCCAGAAGTTTGGCCCACAGGCGTCTCTATGGCTACACCTTC
CDR3aa: CARSLAHRRLYGYTF

j_gene: TRBJ1-5
v_gene: TRBV6-1
len: 15
abundance: -
d_gene: -
CDR3nt: TGTGCCAGCAGTGAAGCGCGGCACAGCAATCAGCCCCAGCATTTT
CDR3aa: CASSEARHSNQPQHF

j_gene: TRBJ2-3
v_gene: TRBV5-6
len: 14
abundance: -
d_gene: TRBD2
CDR3nt: TGTGCCACCACTTTAGCGGGAGTAGAGGATACGCAGTATTTT
CDR3aa: CATTLAGVEDTQYF

j_gene: TRBJ2-5
v_gene: TRBV7-2
len: 15
abundance: -
d_gene: TRBD2
CDR3nt: TGTGCCAGCAGGTCGGGTGCGGGGGTACTGGAGACCCAGTACTTC
CDR3aa: CASRSGAGVLETQYF

j_gene: TRBJ1-1
v_gene: TRBV6-5
len: 14
abundance: -
d_gene: TRBD1
CDR3nt: TGTGCCAGCAGGAATACAGGGGGGGGGACTGAAGCTTTCTTT
CDR3aa: CASRNTGGGTEAFF

j_gene: TRBJ2-2
v_gene: TRBV24-1
len: 15
abundance: few
d_gene: -
CDR3nt: TGTGCCACCAGTGATCCAGGGGCGGACACCGGGGAGCTGTTTTTT
CDR3aa: CATSDPGADTGELFF

j_gene: TRBJ1-2
v_gene: TRBV30
len: 12
abundance: -
d_gene: -
CDR3nt: TGTGCCACGGAGATTTACAGGTCTGGCTACACCTTC
CDR3aa: CATEIYRSGYTF

j_gene: TRBJ2-7
v_gene: TRBV7-6
len: 14
abundance: -
d_gene: -
CDR3nt: TGTGCCAGCAGCTTAGTGGCGCAGTCGGGGGAGCAGTACTTC
CDR3aa: CASSLVAQSGEQYF

j_gene: TRBJ2-2
v_gene: TRBV27
len: 14
abundance: -
d_gene: -
CDR3nt: TGTGCCAGCAGTACCGGGAGCCCAGTTGGGGAGCTGTTTTTT
CDR3aa: CASSTGSPVGELFF

j_gene: TRBJ1-6
v_gene: TRBV19
len: 16
abundance: -
d_gene: TRBD1
CDR3nt: TGTGCCAGTAGTAAGCTCGGGGACAGGGGTAATTCACCCCTCCACTTT
CDR3aa: CASSKLGDRGNSPLHF

j_gene: TRBJ2-2
v_gene: TRBV2
len: 14
abundance: -
d_gene: -
CDR3nt: TGTGCCAGCAGTGGTCAGGGCAACACCGGGGAGCTGTTTTTT
CDR3aa: CASSGQGNTGELFF

j_gene: TRBJ2-5
v_gene: TRBV5-1
len: 12
abundance: -
d_gene: -
CDR3nt: TGCGCCAGCAGCTTACGGGGGGAGACCCAGTACTTC
CDR3aa: CASSLRGETQYF